The subject of this entry is one T cell receptor beta chain. Its antigen is unknown. The data were obtained in a study of T cells in narcolepsy. Broader study findings: In some patient and control memory CD4+ samples, autoreactive clones were absent. Reportedly, autoreactive clonotypes were serially detected in patients' blood but not controls'. Same-patient CSF and blood CD4+ T cell clonotypes included HCRT-specific and TRIB2-specific autoreactive ones.

V shed 0 bases and J 1 base; nucleotides not matched to a gene: 2. The CDR3 loop spans 17 amino acids. The germline V gene encodes CDR1 KGHSH and CDR2 LQKENI. Profiling relied on immunoSEQ multiplex PCR, and the TCRdb table lists in-frame clones only, not all of them. The data show tens of thousands of clones, with approximately 85% seen just once and approximately 1.7% held by the top ten. The sample taken for sequencing was CD45RA- memory CD4+ T cells from PBMCs. The receptor comes from a human donor with narcolepsy. The chain carries TRBV18 and TRBJ2-6; 8 nucleotides agree with TRBD1. The chain's CDR3 is CASSPPTGGSGANVLTF. CDR3 nucleotide sequence: TGTGCCAGCTCACCACCAACAGGGGGGTCTGGGGCCAACGTCCTGACTTTC. Full variable domain (missing parts from reference TRBV18 and TRBJ2-6): NAGVMQNPRHLVRRRGQEARLRCSPMKGHSHVYWYRQLPEEGLKFMVYLQKENIIDESGMPKERFSAEFPKEGPSILRIQQVVRGDSAAYFCASSPPTGGSGANVLTFGAGSRLTVL.